Reported below is one T cell receptor beta chain. This entry comes from a study of blood T cell repertoires in COVID-19. The protocol was immunoSEQ multiplex PCR, while the TCRdb copy is restricted to in-frame clones and leaves out a portion. Of 150,000 to 200,000 clones listed, around 86% are singletons. CDR3 length equals 14 residues. Germline V gives CDR1 LGHDT, CDR2 YNNKEL (reference sequence). The V end was cut by 5 bases, the J end by 1 base, with 11 bases between. Sequenced material: peripheral blood. This chain connects TRBV3-1 (or the pseudogene TRBV3-2) to TRBJ1-1; weak D call: TRBD1 (5 bases). The clonotype comes from a man between 18 and 35 years old with acute or convalescent COVID-19. CDR3 region: CASSSGLWNTEAFF. The CDR3 nucleotides read TGTGCCAGCAGCTCAGGGTTGTGGAACACTGAAGCTTTCTTT.